Sequencing of this T cell receptor (beta chain) was carried out in a study of Graves' ophthalmopathy and Graves' hyperthyroidism (dated by TCRdb to 2017 to 2018). Notes on the research overall: A patient counted as having stable hyperthyroidism if there was no progression to ophthalmopathy within 18 months of follow-up. Once sampling was done, hyperthyroidism patients were given methimazole at a starting dose of 30 mg daily, while ophthalmopathy patients were given high-dose intravenous methylprednisolone. For independent validation, a separate cohort was made up of 18 hyperthyroidism patients plus 17 patients who later progressed from hyperthyroidism to ophthalmopathy. A discovery set of 95 to 100 patients (under 45 ophthalmopathy, 55 to 65 stable hyperthyroidism) was enrolled to explore V-J signatures distinguishing ophthalmopathy from hyperthyroidism. In total, 135 blood samples were TCR-sequenced: approximately 40 ophthalmopathy, 80 or so hyperthyroidism and some 17 hyperthyroidism-to-ophthalmopathy patients. In roughly 6 hyperthyroidism patients, T-cell repertoires of thyroid tissue and blood were compared. The study used signatures of the TCR beta repertoire to tell Graves' ophthalmopathy apart from Graves' hyperthyroidism and to predict which patients would progress to ophthalmopathy. General study outcomes and caveats: Most of the expanded thyroid clonotypes with a frequency above 0.001 were also detected in blood, and it was suggested that the thyroid immune response may be reflected by blood repertoires. No statistical method was used to predetermine the sample size, and group allocation was not hidden from the investigators. In cross-validation, the 13-signature model distinguished ophthalmopathy from stable hyperthyroidism with 87.88% sensitivity and around 81% specificity, while in the test set the corresponding values were about 80% and 75%. In validation, the model predicted ophthalmopathy progression with 70.59% sensitivity and 72.22% specificity; approximately 12 predicted patients were CT-confirmed with GO in a median of approximately 6.5 months.

According to the germline V gene (reference sequence), CDR1 reads LNHDA and CDR2 reads SQIVND. The CDR3 contains 15 residues, cysteine and phenylalanine counted. Only the CDR3 DNA stays, 45 bases, in frame from base 1. Trimming takes 5 bases off V and 3 bases off J; junction bases not matched to a gene: 7. The table lists this clonotype with many counts. This receptor's antigen is unknown. Base qualities are not recorded, but no much larger clone differs from it by a single base. Hyperthyroidism patients were newly diagnosed, with disease duration under 2 months, and aged 18 to 65 years. Patients with other autoimmune diseases, uncontrolled infections, pregnancy or lactation were excluded. Clinical symptoms, serum thyroxine, TRAb, thyroid ultrasound and orbital computed tomography were used for diagnosis. Trizol reagent was used to extract the total RNA, and its quality was then checked on an Agilent 2100 Bioanalyzer.

For repertoire sequencing, the TCR beta CDR3 regions were amplified from RNA transcripts. The first round was an RT-PCR using HTBI primers with the Qiagen OneStep RT-PCR kit, and this first round was followed by a second-round multiplex PCR, then size selection and purification. Libraries were sequenced on an Illumina HiSeq2000 using paired-end 100 bp reads. The authors processed their data as follows. SOAPnuke was used to process the reads, removing any read that contained adapters or uncalled bases, had a mean Phred below 15, or lacked an exact match to the constant primer or identifier. COPE v1.2.5 was used to merge the high-quality paired reads. Each unique nucleotide sequence was treated as a clonotype, and MiTCR v1.1 was used to align the clonotypes to the IMGT TRB V, D and J references. The analysis was limited to V-J combinations with a frequency above 0.0001, which together covered 98% to 99.2% of repertoires. For each V-J combination, a TCR clonal expansion and chaos score was defined as F50 clonal expansion divided by the chaos observed in the TCRdist matrix. Welch's t-statistics and random forest were used to reduce features to about a dozen V-J combinations, which were fed into a naive Bayes classifier. The Morisita-Horn index was used to measure how similar the thyroid and blood repertoires were. In-frame beta chains were kept once TCRdb had trimmed the public reads at Q25 with fastp and called clones with MiXCR. When rows share a CDR3 protein, they turn into one entry using the most common DNA and genes. The V and J calls were not made by the authors but by TCRdb's processing. This sample is represented by a few hundred thousand distinct CDR3 sequences; roughly 39% of them were singletons. The ten biggest clones cover roughly 4.5% of the sample.

The sequence was collected from an adult man with Graves' hyperthyroidism. The sample taken for sequencing was peripheral blood or thyroid tissue (not recorded which). The sequence is built from TRBV19 and TRBJ1-2; 9 bases in between match TRBD1. The sequenced DNA is TGTGCCAGTAGTGTCCCATACAGGGGGCACTATGGCTACACCTTC. Translated, this gives CASSVPYRGHYGYTF.